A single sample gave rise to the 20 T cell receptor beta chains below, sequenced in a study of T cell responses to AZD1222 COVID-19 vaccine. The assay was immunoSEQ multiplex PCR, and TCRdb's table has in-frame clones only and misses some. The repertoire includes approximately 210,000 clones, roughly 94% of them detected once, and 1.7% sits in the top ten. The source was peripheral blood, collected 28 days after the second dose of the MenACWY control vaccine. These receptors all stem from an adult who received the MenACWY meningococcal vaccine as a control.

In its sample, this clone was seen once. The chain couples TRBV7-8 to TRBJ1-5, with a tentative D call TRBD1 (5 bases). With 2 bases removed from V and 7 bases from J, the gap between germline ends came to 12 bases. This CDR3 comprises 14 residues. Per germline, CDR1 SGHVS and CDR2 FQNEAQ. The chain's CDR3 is CASSLYTGEQPQHF. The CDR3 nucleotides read TGTGCCAGCAGCTTATATACAGGAGAGCAGCCCCAGCATTTT. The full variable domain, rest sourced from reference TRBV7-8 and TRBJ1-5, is GAGVSQSPRYKVAKRGQDVALRCDPISGHVSLFWYQQALGQGPEFLTYFQNEAQLDKSGLPSDRFFAERPEGSVSTLKIQRTQQEDSAVYLCASSLYTGEQPQHFGDGTRLSIL.

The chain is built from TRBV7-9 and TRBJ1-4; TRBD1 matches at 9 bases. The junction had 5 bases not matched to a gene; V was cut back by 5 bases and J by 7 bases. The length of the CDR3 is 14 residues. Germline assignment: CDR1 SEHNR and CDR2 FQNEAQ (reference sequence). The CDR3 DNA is TGTGCCAGCAGCACCGGGACAGGGAGTGAAAAACTGTTTTTT. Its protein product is CASSTGTGSEKLFF. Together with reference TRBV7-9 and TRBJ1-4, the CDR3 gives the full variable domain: DTGVSQNPRHKITKRGQNVTFRCDPISEHNRLYWYRQTLGQGPEFLTYFQNEAQLEKSRLLSDRFSAERPKGSFSTLEIQRTEQGDSAMYLCASSTGTGSEKLFFGSGTQLSVL.

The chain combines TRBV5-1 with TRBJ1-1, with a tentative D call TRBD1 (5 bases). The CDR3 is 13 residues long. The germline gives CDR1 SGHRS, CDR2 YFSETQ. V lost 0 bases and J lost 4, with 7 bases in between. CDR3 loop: CASSLDGATEAFF. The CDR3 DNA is TGCGCCAGCAGCTTGGACGGGGCCACTGAAGCTTTCTTT.

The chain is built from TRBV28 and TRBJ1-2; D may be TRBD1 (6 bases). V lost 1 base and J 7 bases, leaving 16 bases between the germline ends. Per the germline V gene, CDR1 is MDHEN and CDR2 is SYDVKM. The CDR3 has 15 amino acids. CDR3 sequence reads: CASSLSGGTTVGYTF. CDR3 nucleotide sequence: TGTGCCAGCAGTTTATCGGGGGGCACCACCGTTGGCTACACCTTC.

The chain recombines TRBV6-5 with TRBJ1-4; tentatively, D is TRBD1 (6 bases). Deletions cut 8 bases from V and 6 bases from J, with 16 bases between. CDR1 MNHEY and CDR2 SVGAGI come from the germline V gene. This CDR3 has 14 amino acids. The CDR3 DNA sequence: TGTGCCAGCGCCACCGGACAGCTTGATGAAAAACTGTTTTTT. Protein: CASATGQLDEKLFF.

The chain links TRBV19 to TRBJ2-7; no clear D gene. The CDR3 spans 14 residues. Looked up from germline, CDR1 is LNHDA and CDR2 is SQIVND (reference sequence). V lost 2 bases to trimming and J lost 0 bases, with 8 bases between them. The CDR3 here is CASSITRSSYEQYF. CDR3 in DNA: TGTGCCAGTAGTATAACGCGGAGCTCCTACGAGCAGTACTTC.

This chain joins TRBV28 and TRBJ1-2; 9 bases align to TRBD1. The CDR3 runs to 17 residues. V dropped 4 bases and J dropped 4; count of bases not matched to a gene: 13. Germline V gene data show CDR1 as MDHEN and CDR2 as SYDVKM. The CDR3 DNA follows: TGTGCCAGCAGTTCCCCTTCTCCCGGGACAGGGAGCTATGGCTACACCTTC. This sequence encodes CASSSPSPGTGSYGYTF.

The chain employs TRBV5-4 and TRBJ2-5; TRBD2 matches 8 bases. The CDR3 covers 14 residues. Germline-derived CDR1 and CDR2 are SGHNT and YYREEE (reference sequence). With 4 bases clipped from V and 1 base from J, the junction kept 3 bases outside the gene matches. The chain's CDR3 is CASSPGGGQETQYF. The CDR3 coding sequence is TGTGCCAGCAGCCCCGGGGGGGGCCAAGAGACCCAGTACTTC.

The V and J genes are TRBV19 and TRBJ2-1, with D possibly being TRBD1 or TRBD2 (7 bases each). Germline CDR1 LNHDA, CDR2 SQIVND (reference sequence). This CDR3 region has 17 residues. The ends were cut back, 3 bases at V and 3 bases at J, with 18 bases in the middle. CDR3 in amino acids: CASSISSGGGYYNEQFF. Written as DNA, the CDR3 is TGTGCCAGTAGTATCTCATCAGGGGGGGGATACTACAATGAGCAGTTCTTC.

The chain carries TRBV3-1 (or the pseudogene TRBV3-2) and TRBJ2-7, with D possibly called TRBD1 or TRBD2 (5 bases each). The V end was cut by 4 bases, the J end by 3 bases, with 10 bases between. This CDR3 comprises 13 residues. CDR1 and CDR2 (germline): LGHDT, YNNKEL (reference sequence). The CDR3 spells CASSRDAYYEQYF. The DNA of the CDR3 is TGTGCCAGCAGCCGGGACGCCTACTACGAGCAGTACTTC.

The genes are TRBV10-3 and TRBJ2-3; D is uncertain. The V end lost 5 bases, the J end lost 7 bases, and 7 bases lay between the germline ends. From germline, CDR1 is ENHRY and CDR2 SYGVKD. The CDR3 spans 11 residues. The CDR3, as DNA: TGTGCCATCAGTACTTATAATACGCAGTATTTT. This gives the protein CAISTYNTQYF.

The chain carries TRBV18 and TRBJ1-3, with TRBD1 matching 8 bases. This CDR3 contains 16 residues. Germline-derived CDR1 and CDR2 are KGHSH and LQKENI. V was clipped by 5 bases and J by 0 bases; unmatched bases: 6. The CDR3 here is CASSMGQANSGNTIYF. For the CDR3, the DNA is TGTGCCAGCTCAATGGGACAGGCAAACTCTGGAAACACCATATATTTT.

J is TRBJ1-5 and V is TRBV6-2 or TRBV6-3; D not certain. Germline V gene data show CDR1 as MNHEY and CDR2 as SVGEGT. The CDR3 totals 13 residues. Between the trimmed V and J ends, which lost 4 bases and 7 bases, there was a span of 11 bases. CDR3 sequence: CASSLWTHQPQHF. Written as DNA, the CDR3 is TGTGCCAGCAGTTTGTGGACGCACCAGCCCCAGCATTTT.

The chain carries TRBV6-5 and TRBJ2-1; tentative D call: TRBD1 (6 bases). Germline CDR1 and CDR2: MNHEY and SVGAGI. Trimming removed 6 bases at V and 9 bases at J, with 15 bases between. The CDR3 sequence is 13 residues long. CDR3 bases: TGTGCCAGCAGCCCCCAACAGGGAAGTGAGCAGTTCTTC. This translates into CASSPQQGSEQFF.

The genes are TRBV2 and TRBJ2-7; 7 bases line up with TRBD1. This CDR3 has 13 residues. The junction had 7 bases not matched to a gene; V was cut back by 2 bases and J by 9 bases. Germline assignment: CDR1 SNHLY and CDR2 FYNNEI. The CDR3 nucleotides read TGTGCCAGCAGTGAAACAGGGGACGGCGCGCAGTACTTC. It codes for CASSETGDGAQYF.

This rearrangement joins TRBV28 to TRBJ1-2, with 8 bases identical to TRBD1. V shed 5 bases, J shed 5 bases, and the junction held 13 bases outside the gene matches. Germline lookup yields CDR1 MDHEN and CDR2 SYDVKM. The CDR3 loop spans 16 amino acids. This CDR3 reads CASSPHAGGGGYGYTF. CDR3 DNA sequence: TGTGCCAGCAGTCCCCACGCAGGGGGCGGTGGTTATGGCTACACCTTC.

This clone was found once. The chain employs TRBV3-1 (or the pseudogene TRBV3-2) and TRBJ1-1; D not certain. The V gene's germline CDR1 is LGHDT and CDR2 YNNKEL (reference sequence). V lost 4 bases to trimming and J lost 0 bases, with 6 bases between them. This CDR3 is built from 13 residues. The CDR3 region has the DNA TGTGCCAGCAGCCCCAGGCTGAACACTGAAGCTTTCTTT. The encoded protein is CASSPRLNTEAFF.

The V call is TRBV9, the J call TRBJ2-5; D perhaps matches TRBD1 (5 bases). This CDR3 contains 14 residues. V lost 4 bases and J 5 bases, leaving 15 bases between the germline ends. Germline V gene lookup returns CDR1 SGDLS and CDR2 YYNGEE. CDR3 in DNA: TGTGCCAGCAGCCCCCCAGGGAACCTGGAGACCCAGTACTTC. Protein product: CASSPPGNLETQYF.

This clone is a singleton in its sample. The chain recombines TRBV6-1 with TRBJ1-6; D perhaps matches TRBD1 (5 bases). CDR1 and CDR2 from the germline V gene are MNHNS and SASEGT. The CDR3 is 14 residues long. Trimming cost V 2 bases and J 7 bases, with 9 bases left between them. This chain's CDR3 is CASSEQKGNSPLHF. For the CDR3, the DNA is TGTGCCAGCAGTGAACAAAAGGGGAATTCACCCCTCCACTTT.

Here the CDR3 reads CASSPYRQGADYGYTF. For the CDR3, the DNA is TGTGCCAGCAGTCCCTATCGACAGGGGGCTGACTATGGCTACACCTTC. The rearrangement joins TRBV6-2 or TRBV6-3 to TRBJ1-2, with 10 bases fitting TRBD1. Per the germline V gene, CDR1 is MNHEY and CDR2 is SVGEGT. CDR3 size: 16 residues. V trimming: 5 bases; J trimming: 3 bases; junction bases outside the gene matches: 9.